The T cell receptor beta chain described here comes from a study of blood T cell repertoires in COVID-19. Study in general: COVID-19 samples, acute and convalescent, were from the United States, Italy and Spain. Sample material is recorded as cDNA or gDNA derived from T cells, B-cell-depleted T cells, or PBMCs.

CDR1 is SGHVS and CDR2 is FNYEAQ in the germline V gene. V lost 3 bases and J 2 bases, leaving 17 bases between the germline ends. The CDR3 contains 16 residues. Study processing details: Reference gene primer amplification in the assay estimated nucleated cell counts. Method: immunoSEQ multiplex PCR; TCRdb's copy keeps in-frame clones and lacks some. V and J calls and clone size are given by that table; D and trimming were obtained from the DNA. Among 250,000 or so clones listed, under 90% were seen once. The chain recombines TRBV7-6 with TRBJ2-7; a possible D gene is TRBD2 (6 bases). This sequence originates from a man in his sixties with acute or convalescent COVID-19. The sequencing sample was made of peripheral blood. As DNA, the CDR3 is TGTGCCAGCAGCTTCCCCCCTGGGGGGATCACCTACGAGCAGTACTTC. Residues: CASSFPPGGITYEQYF.